This T cell receptor beta chain was retrieved from a study of blood T cell repertoires in COVID-19. Study details: T cells, B-cell-depleted T cells, or PBMCs provided the cDNA or gDNA that served as material.

This clone has only one observation. This CDR3 region has 12 residues. Trimming pared 1 base from V and 11 bases from J, leaving 12 bases between. In germline, CDR1 is SGHRS, CDR2 YFSETQ. Under the authors' procedure: The authors estimated nucleated cell counts from reference gene primer amplification. Generated by immunoSEQ multiplex PCR, the TCRdb table keeps only in-frame clones and is missing some. V and J calls and clone size are as listed in that table; D and trimming were resolved from the DNA. Of under 200,000 clones listed, 70% to 90% are singletons. Material for sequencing was peripheral blood. V usage is TRBV5-1 and J usage is TRBJ1-1, with D maybe TRBD1 (5 bases). The clonotype was recovered from a woman between 45 and 60 years old with COVID-19, enrolled during active disease. CDR3 sequence reads: CASSLPPGGAFF. The CDR3 DNA is TGCGCCAGCAGCTTGCCCCCGGGGGGGGCTTTCTTT.